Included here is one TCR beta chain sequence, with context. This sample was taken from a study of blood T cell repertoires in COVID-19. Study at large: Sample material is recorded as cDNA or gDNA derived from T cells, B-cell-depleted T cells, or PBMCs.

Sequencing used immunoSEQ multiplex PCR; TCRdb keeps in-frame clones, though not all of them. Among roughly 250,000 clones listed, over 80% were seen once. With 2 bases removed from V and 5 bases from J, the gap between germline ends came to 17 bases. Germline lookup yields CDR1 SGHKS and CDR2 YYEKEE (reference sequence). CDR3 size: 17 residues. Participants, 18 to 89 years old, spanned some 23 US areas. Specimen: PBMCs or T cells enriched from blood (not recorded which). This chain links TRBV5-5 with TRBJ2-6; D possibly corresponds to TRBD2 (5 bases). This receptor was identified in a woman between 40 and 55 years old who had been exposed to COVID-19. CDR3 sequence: CASSFREPPYWANVLTF. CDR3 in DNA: TGTGCCAGCAGCTTCCGGGAACCGCCCTACTGGGCCAACGTCCTGACTTTC.